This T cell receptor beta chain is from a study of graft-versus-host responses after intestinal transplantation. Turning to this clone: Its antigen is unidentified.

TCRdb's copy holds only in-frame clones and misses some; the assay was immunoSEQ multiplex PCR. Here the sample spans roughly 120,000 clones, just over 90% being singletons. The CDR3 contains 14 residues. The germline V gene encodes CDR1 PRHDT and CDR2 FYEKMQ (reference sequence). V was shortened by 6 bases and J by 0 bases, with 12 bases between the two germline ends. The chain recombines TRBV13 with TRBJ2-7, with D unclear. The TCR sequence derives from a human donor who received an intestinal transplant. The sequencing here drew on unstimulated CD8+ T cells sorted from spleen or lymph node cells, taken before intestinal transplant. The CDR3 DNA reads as TGTGCCAGCAGGCGGTATTGGGCCTCCTACGAGCAGTACTTC. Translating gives CASRRYWASYEQYF.